This TCR beta chain emerged from a study of OX40 agonist ivuxolimab in advanced cancers. For the study at large: Ivuxolimab, which patients received intravenously every 2 weeks, was dosed at 0.01 to 10 mg/kg.

Study-level results: Specificity for antigen went undetermined in the expanded peripheral T cells. At doses 0.1 to 3.0 mg/kg, CD4+ and CD8+ clones expanded.

V lost 4 bases to trimming and J lost 6 bases, with 16 bases between them. The CDR3 is made up of 14 amino acids. CDR1 is MNHNS, CDR2 SASEGT, per germline. As regards this clone: The antigen remains unidentified.

The assay was immunoSEQ multiplex PCR, and TCRdb's table has in-frame clones only and misses some. Of over 70,000 clones listed, more than 75% are singletons. The V and J genes are TRBV6-1 and TRBJ2-7; no clear D. This TCR derives from an adult with an advanced solid tumor such as melanoma, head and neck, liver or kidney cancer. The sample was CD4+ or CD8+ T cells sorted from blood, taken in a trial of the OX40 agonist ivuxolimab. The CDR3: CASSGEGFGLEQYF. CDR3 in DNA: TGTGCCAGCAGTGGCGAAGGGTTTGGGCTCGAGCAGTACTTC.